This TCR beta chain was obtained from a study of shared clonotypes between healthy human individuals. Whole-study context: There were three CD4 naive, three CD4 memory, two CD8 naive and one CD8 memory plates per donor.

CDR3 length equals 12 residues. CDR1 and CDR2 (germline): MDHEN, SYDVKM. Trimming took 3 bases from V and 8 from J, leaving 10 bases between them. Generated by immunoSEQ multiplex PCR, the TCRdb table keeps only in-frame clones and is missing some. This sample has 1.5 million to 1.9 million clones; around 98% occur once, and the top ten carry about 0.42%. Study-wide results and caveats: The study sampled only blood, and tissue repertoires likely differ.

Points on this clone: Its antigen is currently unknown.

Sequenced: naive CD4+ T cells sorted from blood. This sample's subset: CD45RA+ positively selected. The receptor's source is a man aged 25 to 45 in good health. The chain recombines TRBV28 with TRBJ1-2, with D unclear. The CDR3 DNA follows: TGTGCCAGCAGTTTGGTTGGTGGCGGCTACACCTTC. Translation gives CASSLVGGGYTF.